A single sample is the source of the 6 T cell receptor beta chains below, sequenced in a study of T cells in Graves' hyperthyroidism and ophthalmopathy. RNA transcripts yielded amplified TCR beta CDR3 regions. HTBI primers drove first-round RT-PCR of the TCR CDR3. TCRdb used MiXCR to reprocess the multiplex PCR reads, holding one entry per CDR3 protein. This sample has approximately 570,000 distinct CDR3 sequences, with 15% to 20% found just once. The sequenced sample consisted of blood. These TCRs come from a man aged 35-49 years with Graves' ophthalmopathy.

CDR3 sequence reads: CASEGTPTEKLFF. DNA for the CDR3: TGTGCCAGCGAAGGGACACCGACTGAAAAACTGTTTTTT. The J gene is TRBJ1-4, the V gene TRBV6-1; D possibly corresponds to TRBD1 (6 bases). The V gene's germline CDR1 is MNHNS and CDR2 SASEGT. Trimming removed 8 bases at V and 7 bases at J, with 14 bases between. This CDR3 has 13 residues.

This clonotype was counted a few times. The chain couples TRBV5-6 to TRBJ1-2; 9 bases line up with TRBD1. V shed 3 bases, J shed 2 bases, and the junction held 5 bases outside the gene matches. CDR1 is SGHDT, CDR2 YYEEEE, per germline. The CDR3 runs 15 residues. The CDR3, as DNA: TGTGCCAGCAGCTCCGGGACAGGGCGCAACTATGGCTACACCTTC. The encoded protein is CASSSGTGRNYGYTF.

This chain uses TRBV20-1 with TRBJ1-1; D gene uncertain. The CDR3 covers 11 residues. The V end was cut by 3 bases, the J end by 7 bases, with 9 bases between. The germline V gene encodes CDR1 DFQATT and CDR2 SNEGSKA (reference sequence). CDR3 protein: CSASLLIEAFF. The CDR3 DNA is TGCAGTGCTAGCCTATTAATTGAAGCTTTCTTT.

This clonotype was detected ten times or more. V gene TRBV12-3 or TRBV12-4 combines with J gene TRBJ2-1; D uncertain. CDR3 length: 15 amino acids. V was trimmed by 0 bases and J by 0 bases, leaving 6 bases between them. The CDR3 DNA reads TGTGCCAGCAGTTTAGCCCCTACCTCCTACAATGAGCAGTTCTTC. Encoded protein: CASSLAPTSYNEQFF.

The chain has TRBV11-2 and TRBJ1-6; 9 bases line up with TRBD1. The germline CDR1 and CDR2 sequences are SGHAT and FQNNGV. This CDR3 comprises 14 residues. The J segment lost 10 bases and the V segment lost 3 bases, leaving 4 bases of the junction unmatched. CDR3 bases: TGTGCCAGCAGCTTTCGTGACAGGGGGTCACCCCTCCACTTT. It translates to CASSFRDRGSPLHF.

The chain combines TRBV7-9 with TRBJ1-3; no reliable D call. The V gene's germline CDR1 is SEHNR and CDR2 FQNEAQ (reference sequence). This CDR3 is 12 amino acids long. Deletions cut 10 bases from V and 5 bases from J, with 12 bases between. CDR3 sequence: CATISSRNTIYF. CDR3 DNA sequence: TGTGCCACCATATCGTCAAGAAACACCATATATTTT.